The 20 T cell receptor beta chains listed next were all sequenced from one sample in a study of shared clonotypes between healthy human individuals (dated by TCRdb to the early 2020s). The library was built by means of the immunoSEQ multiplex PCR assay. What TCRdb holds here is the immuneACCESS table cut down to in-frame rearrangements. Part of the clones is not present; checked against another copy, under half of the missing clones reflect an unresolved V gene, and the others are unexplained. The sample yields more than 2,000,000 clones; 85% to 95% were counted once. The ten largest account for around 0.4% of the sample. Sequenced: naive CD4+ T cells from PBMCs. This specimen's cell subset or site label, per the study, means: CD45RA+ positively selected. These receptors came from a man in his late teens or twenties in good health. Some clones in this sample may be carry-over from other donors' samples.

The chain links TRBV4-2 to TRBJ2-2; a weak D match, TRBD2 (6 bases). CDR1 and CDR2 from the germline V gene are LGHNA and YNFKEQ. Trimming took off 4 bases at V and 1 base at J, with 7 bases between the two ends. The CDR3 contains 14 residues. The CDR3 nucleotides are TGTGCCAGCAGCCTGGGGGGGAACACCGGGGAGCTGTTTTTT. Amino acids: CASSLGGNTGELFF.

This chain joins TRBV10-3 and TRBJ2-5; D call uncertain. Germline CDR1 ENHRY, CDR2 SYGVKD. The CDR3 has 12 amino acids. Trimming cost V 0 bases and J 9 bases, with 8 bases left between them. The CDR3 DNA is TGTGCCATCAGTGAGTCGCCCCAGGCCCAGTACTTC. It codes for CAISESPQAQYF.

The rearrangement joins TRBV29-1 to TRBJ1-2; the D gene is possibly TRBD1 (6 bases). The CDR3 runs 13 residues. Germline V gene sequence: CDR1 SQVTM, CDR2 ANQGSEA. With 7 bases removed from V and 0 bases from J, the gap between germline ends came to 12 bases. CDR3 bases: TGCAGCGCGTTCGGGGGCTCTAACTATGGCTACACCTTC. Encoded protein: CSAFGGSNYGYTF.

The genes are TRBV10-3 and TRBJ1-3; no reliable D call. The CDR3 runs to 14 residues. V lost 7 bases and J 0 bases, leaving 10 bases between the germline ends. CDR1 is ENHRY and CDR2 is SYGVKD in the germline V gene. As DNA, the CDR3 is TGTGCCATCACTACGGACCGCTCTGGAAACACCATATATTTT. It translates to CAITTDRSGNTIYF.

The chain has TRBV5-1 and TRBJ2-7; 7 bases map to TRBD1. V lost 3 bases and J lost 2; bases outside the gene matches: 5. From germline, CDR1 is SGHRS and CDR2 YFSETQ. The CDR3 is 14 amino acids. CDR3 in DNA: TGCGCCAGCAGCTCGACAGGGTTTCCCTACGAGCAGTACTTC. Translating gives CASSSTGFPYEQYF.

As for this clone: This CDR3 is also generated by other DNA sequences in the sample. The chain has TRBV9 and TRBJ2-2, with 9 nucleotides matching TRBD2. The CDR3 runs to 15 residues. Germline trimming cut 2 bases from V and 1 base from J; bases unmatched to any gene: 0. CDR1 is SGDLS, CDR2 YYNGEE, per germline. CDR3 in DNA: TGTGCCAGCAGCGTGACTAGCGGGAACACCGGGGAGCTGTTTTTT. It codes for CASSVTSGNTGELFF.

The chain couples TRBV18 to TRBJ2-2; TRBD1 is a possible D gene (5 bases). The V end lost 2 bases, the J end lost 7 bases, and 11 bases lay between the germline ends. Germline CDR1 is KGHSH and CDR2 is LQKENI. The CDR3 has 14 amino acids. CDR3 sequence: CASSPAGSDGELFF. CDR3 sequence (DNA): TGTGCCAGCTCACCAGCAGGGTCGGACGGGGAGCTGTTTTTT.

Details on this clone: Other DNA sequences from this sample encode an identical CDR3 as well. The chain links TRBV5-1 to TRBJ1-3; D perhaps matches TRBD1 (5 bases). Germline-derived CDR1 and CDR2 are SGHRS and YFSETQ. The V and J ends lost 5 bases and 0 bases respectively, with 9 bases between them. The CDR3 totals 14 residues. The CDR3: CASSLGTSGNTIYF. For the CDR3, the DNA is TGCGCCAGCAGTCTGGGGACCTCTGGAAACACCATATATTTT.

The rearrangement joins TRBV6-1 to TRBJ2-2; TRBD1 matches at 7 bases. With 9 bases clipped from V and 3 bases from J, the junction kept 7 bases outside the gene matches. The CDR3 has 14 amino acids. Germline V lookup: CDR1 MNHNS, CDR2 SASEGT. CDR3 sequence reads: CASNDRADTGELFF. The CDR3 DNA reads as TGTGCCAGTAACGACAGGGCGGACACCGGGGAGCTGTTTTTT.

The chain recombines TRBV27 with TRBJ2-3; TRBD2 is a possible D gene (10 bases). This CDR3 has 21 residues. V lost 2 bases and J 6 bases, leaving 33 bases between the germline ends. Germline values: CDR1 MNHEY, CDR2 SMNVEV (reference sequence). The CDR3 reads CASSLRNGQGLSGRALDTQYF. DNA of the CDR3: TGTGCCAGCAGTTTAAGAAATGGACAGGGGCTCAGCGGGAGGGCCTTGGATACGCAGTATTTT.

The chain couples TRBV9 to TRBJ2-1; no definite D call. Trimming left V 0 bases short and J 9 bases short, with 13 bases between. Germline CDR1 and CDR2: SGDLS and YYNGEE. The CDR3 is 14 residues long. In DNA form, the CDR3 reads TGTGCCAGCAGCGTAGGTTCCGTCCCGGGTGAGCAGTTCTTC. It codes for CASSVGSVPGEQFF.

The chain couples TRBV13 to TRBJ2-7; TRBD2 agrees at 14 bases. The J segment lost 6 bases and the V segment lost 0 bases, leaving 7 bases of the junction unmatched. This CDR3 region has 17 residues. Germline CDR1 and CDR2: PRHDT and FYEKMQ (reference sequence). CDR3 nucleotide sequence: TGTGCCAGCAGCTTAGGGGGACTAGCGGGAGTTTATGGCGAGCAGTACTTC. Translating gives CASSLGGLAGVYGEQYF.

This sequence joins TRBV7-9 and TRBJ2-7; D gene ambiguous. The CDR3 is made up of 12 amino acids. Trimming took 5 bases from V and 0 from J, leaving 5 bases between them. CDR1 is SEHNR and CDR2 is FQNEAQ in the germline V gene (reference sequence). This CDR3 is CASSQSSYEQYF. The CDR3 DNA is TGTGCCAGCAGCCAGAGCTCCTACGAGCAGTACTTC.

This clone was seen a handful of times. The chain combines TRBV18 with TRBJ1-1, with D unclear. Trimming took off 0 bases at V and 5 bases at J, with 7 bases between the two ends. Per the germline V gene, CDR1 is KGHSH and CDR2 is LQKENI. This CDR3 comprises 13 residues. The CDR3 is CASSPPTWTEAFF. In DNA form, the CDR3 reads TGTGCCAGCTCACCACCTACGTGGACTGAAGCTTTCTTT.

V and J are TRBV27 and TRBJ2-5; 7 positions agree with TRBD2. CDR3 length: 11 amino acids. Germline loops: CDR1 MNHEY, CDR2 SMNVEV (reference sequence). With V trimmed by 2 bases and J by 10 bases, 1 base remained unmatched. In DNA form, the CDR3 reads TGTGCCAGCAGTTTAGGGACTAACCAGTACTTC. As protein: CASSLGTNQYF.

The chain employs TRBV7-3 and TRBJ2-7, with 8 positions matching TRBD1. Germline-derived CDR1 and CDR2 are SGHTA and FQGTGA. The CDR3 extends over 15 amino acids. V shed 1 base, J shed 2 bases, and the junction held 4 bases outside the gene matches. The CDR3 sequence is CASSLMGTGPYEQYF. DNA of the CDR3: TGTGCCAGCAGCTTAATGGGGACAGGACCCTACGAGCAGTACTTC.

The J gene is TRBJ1-2, the V gene TRBV25-1, with a weak D call TRBD1 (5 bases). V dropped 6 bases and J dropped 5 bases, with 13 bases sitting between them. CDR3 length equals 13 residues. From germline, CDR1 is MGHDK and CDR2 SYGVNS. CDR3 sequence reads: CASSRGGLYGYTF. CDR3 coding DNA: TGTGCCAGCAGCCGGGGGGGGTTGTATGGCTACACCTTC.

This chain joins TRBV10-3 and TRBJ1-1; TRBD1 aligns across 7 bases. The J segment lost 9 bases and the V segment lost 6 bases, leaving 13 bases of the junction unmatched. Germline lookup yields CDR1 ENHRY and CDR2 SYGVKD. The CDR3 has 14 residues. Here the CDR3 DNA reads TGTGCCATCAGGGAAACAGGGGCCGCGTCCCAAGCTTTCTTT. Its protein is CAIRETGAASQAFF.

This clone has a single count. The chain recombines TRBV6-5 with TRBJ2-1; D perhaps matches TRBD2 (6 bases). Germline CDR1 MNHEY, CDR2 SVGAGI. The ends were cut back, 6 bases at V and 4 bases at J, with 16 bases in the middle. The length of the CDR3 is 15 residues. CDR3 residues: CASSRGLYRYNEQFF. CDR3 DNA sequence: TGTGCCAGCAGCCGGGGACTCTACCGTTACAATGAGCAGTTCTTC.

The chain joins TRBV5-5 to TRBJ2-7; D gene unclear. Trimming shortened V by 1 base and J by 4 bases, and 15 bases separated the two germline ends. There are 15 residues in the CDR3. Germline assignment: CDR1 SGHKS and CDR2 YYEKEE (reference sequence). The CDR3 reads CASSLFPSSSYEQYF. The CDR3 DNA sequence: TGTGCCAGCAGCTTGTTTCCCAGTTCATCTTACGAGCAGTACTTC.